The present TCR beta chain was sequenced within a study of T cell responses to AZD1222 COVID-19 vaccine. Findings and caveats of the study: The donors showed a predominance of white British ancestry and of females, with possible underestimation of clonal diversity. The number of AZD1222 recipients seropositive at baseline was only five or six.

Comments on this clone: What it recognizes is unknown.

Germline-derived CDR1 and CDR2 are DFQATT and SNEGSKA (reference sequence). This CDR3 is 14 amino acids long. J lost 0 bases, V lost 3 bases, and 3 bases had no gene match. The data were produced by immunoSEQ multiplex PCR, yet TCRdb's version contains in-frame clones alone and is incomplete. Of around 110,000 clones listed, under 95% are singletons. The receptor was derived from an adult in good health. The gene calls are TRBV20-1 and TRBJ2-3; 7 bases agree with TRBD2. Source: peripheral blood, taken on day 0 of AZD1222 vaccination. As DNA, the CDR3 is TGCAGTGCTAGTCTCGGGGGGAGCACAGATACGCAGTATTTT. It codes for CSASLGGSTDTQYF.